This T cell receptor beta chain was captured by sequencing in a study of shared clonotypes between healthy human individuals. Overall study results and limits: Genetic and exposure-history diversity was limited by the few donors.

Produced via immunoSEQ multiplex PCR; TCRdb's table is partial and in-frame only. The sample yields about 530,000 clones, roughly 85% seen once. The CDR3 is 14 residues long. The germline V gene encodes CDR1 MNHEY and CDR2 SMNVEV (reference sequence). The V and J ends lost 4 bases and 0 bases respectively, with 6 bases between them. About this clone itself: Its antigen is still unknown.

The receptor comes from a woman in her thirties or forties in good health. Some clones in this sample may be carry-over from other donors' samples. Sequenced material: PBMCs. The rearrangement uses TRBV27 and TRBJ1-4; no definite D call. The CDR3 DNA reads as TGTGCCAGCAGTTCGGAGGCAACTAATGAAAAACTGTTTTTT. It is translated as CASSSEATNEKLFF.